Listed here are 16 T cell receptor beta chains from one sample, sequenced in a study of a mutant IDH1 vaccine in newly diagnosed glioma (dated by TCRdb to the early 2020s). This specimen's time point label, per the study, means: week 5, during vaccination. A 20-mer mutant IDH1 peptide at 300 micrograms in Montanide made up each vaccine dose, which was injected subcutaneously together with topical imiquimod. Receptor libraries were prepared by the immunoSEQ multiplex PCR assay. TCRdb took over this immuneACCESS table, retaining in-frame rearrangements with V and J assigned. Such tables are incomplete; in checked studies, under half of the missing clones stem from an unresolved V gene, and the remainder is unexplained. This sample has under 95,000 clones in its table, and roughly 91% of those were observed once. Of the sample, under 0.6% falls within the top ten clones. Antigens of these TCRs are unknown.

The specimen comprised PBMCs, sampled from a glioma patient whose treatment included an IDH1 peptide vaccine. The receptors stem from a woman between 50 and 59 years old with glioma.

This clone was seen only once. The chain links TRBV20-1 to TRBJ2-7; no clear D gene. The CDR3 loop spans 10 amino acids. The germline V gene has CDR1 DFQATT and CDR2 SNEGSKA (reference sequence). Trimming left V 6 bases short and J 3 bases short, with 6 bases between. The CDR3 nucleotides are TGCAGTGCCCGAAACTACGAGCAGTACTTC. The encoded protein is CSARNYEQYF.

The chain has TRBV5-1 and TRBJ2-3; possibly TRBD1 for D (8 bases). Per the germline V gene, CDR1 is SGHRS and CDR2 is YFSETQ. Trimming removed 2 bases at V and 4 bases at J, with 14 bases between. The CDR3 is made up of 15 amino acids. The CDR3 region is CASSFGQGGSDTQYF. The CDR3 region has the DNA TGCGCCAGCAGCTTCGGACAGGGAGGGTCAGATACGCAGTATTTT.

The chain recombines TRBV5-1 with TRBJ1-6; D might be TRBD1 (6 bases). Per germline, CDR1 SGHRS and CDR2 YFSETQ. The CDR3 is 14 amino acids. With 4 bases removed from V and 6 bases from J, the gap between germline ends came to 11 bases. CDR3 nucleotides: TGCGCCAGCAGCCCTGAGGGGGGTAATTCACCCCTCCACTTT. It encodes CASSPEGGNSPLHF.

The chain uses TRBV6-5 and TRBJ1-1; D might be TRBD1 (5 bases). The CDR3 is 14 residues long. Per germline, CDR1 MNHEY and CDR2 SVGAGI. Deletions cut 6 bases from V and 4 bases from J, with 15 bases between. CDR3 protein: CASRDFGDATEAFF. The CDR3 DNA is TGTGCCAGCAGAGACTTCGGGGACGCCACTGAAGCTTTCTTT.

The chain has TRBV30 and TRBJ2-1, with 8 bases that match TRBD1. This CDR3 is built from 15 residues. V lost 2 bases to trimming and J lost 8 bases; unmatched junction nucleotides: 11. CDR1 is GTSNPN, CDR2 SVGIG, per germline (reference sequence). CDR3 sequence reads: CAWSLLRTGSYEQFF. For the CDR3, the DNA is TGTGCCTGGAGTCTATTACGGACAGGGTCTTATGAGCAGTTCTTC.

The gene calls are TRBV4-1 and TRBJ2-1, with 10 bases that match TRBD1. The CDR3 is 16 residues long. Germline assignment: CDR1 MGHRA and CDR2 YSYEKL. V lost 1 base to trimming and J lost 8 bases; unmatched junction nucleotides: 8. CDR3 in DNA: TGCGCCAGCAGCCAAGCGGGCCCGGACAGGGGGGATGAGCAGTTCTTC. Protein: CASSQAGPDRGDEQFF.

The chain uses TRBV10-3 and TRBJ1-4, with a weak D call TRBD1 (5 bases). Trimming pared 0 bases from V and 2 bases from J, leaving 7 bases between. The CDR3 is 15 residues long. Germline values: CDR1 ENHRY, CDR2 SYGVKD. In DNA, the CDR3 is TGTGCCATCAGTGAGTCGGGGGGTACTAATGAAAAACTGTTTTTT. Translation gives CAISESGGTNEKLFF.

The chain links TRBV30 to TRBJ1-6; D unclear. Germline V gives CDR1 GTSNPN, CDR2 SVGIG (reference sequence). V dropped 2 bases and J dropped 0 bases, with 8 bases sitting between them. The CDR3 totals 15 residues. The CDR3 protein is CAWSRRSSYNSPLHF. The CDR3 DNA is TGTGCCTGGAGTCGCAGGAGCTCCTATAATTCACCCCTCCACTTT.

This clone was found once. The chain recombines TRBV27 with TRBJ1-2, with 7 bases that match TRBD1. The J segment lost 7 bases and the V segment lost 3 bases, leaving 5 bases of the junction unmatched. This CDR3 contains 13 residues. Germline V gene sequence: CDR1 MNHEY, CDR2 SMNVEV (reference sequence). The CDR3 is CASSFRDSSGYTF. CDR3 in DNA: TGTGCCAGCAGTTTCCGGGACAGTTCTGGCTACACCTTC.

The chain uses TRBV19 and TRBJ1-1; the match to TRBD1 covers 10 bases. Losses at the gene ends were 7 bases for V and 0 bases for J; bases not matched to a gene: 5. Germline-derived CDR1 and CDR2 are LNHDA and SQIVND (reference sequence). The CDR3 runs to 15 residues. CDR3 loop: CASTEGTGVNTEAFF. The CDR3 region has the DNA TGTGCCAGTACCGAAGGGACAGGGGTGAACACTGAAGCTTTCTTT.

This clone is a singleton in its sample. The rearrangement links TRBV29-1 to TRBJ2-7; TRBD2 matches at 8 bases. V was pared by 1 base and J by 2 bases, with 13 bases of the junction left unmatched. This CDR3 contains 17 residues. From germline, CDR1 is SQVTM and CDR2 ANQGSEA. CDR3 coding DNA: TGCAGCGTTGAAGCCGGGGGGGCCAATACTAAACCCTACGAGCAGTACTTC. As protein: CSVEAGGANTKPYEQYF.

The CDR3 DNA sequence: TGTGCCAGCAGCGCCACGGACGGTTATCAGCCCCAGCATTTT. Protein: CASSATDGYQPQHF. V is TRBV9 and J is TRBJ1-5; D remains unclear. Germline V gene data show CDR1 as SGDLS and CDR2 as YYNGEE. The length of the CDR3 is 14 residues. V was cut by 3 bases and J by 5 bases, with 12 bases left in between.

The chain couples TRBV28 to TRBJ2-1, with D possibly called TRBD1 or TRBD2 (5 bases each). The CDR3 has 14 residues. Trimming cost V 6 bases and J 9 bases, with 18 bases left between them. In germline, CDR1 is MDHEN, CDR2 SYDVKM. The CDR3 sequence is CASSRDQVWGEQFF. For the CDR3, the DNA is TGTGCCAGCAGCCGGGACCAGGTTTGGGGTGAGCAGTTCTTC.

This CDR3 is CASSSGFYQPQHF. CDR3 bases: TGTGCCAGCAGTTCCGGGTTCTATCAGCCCCAGCATTTT. The chain carries TRBV27 and TRBJ1-5; D is undetermined. The V gene's germline CDR1 is MNHEY and CDR2 SMNVEV (reference sequence). V was shortened by 4 bases and J by 5 bases, with 9 bases between the two germline ends. This CDR3 is 13 amino acids long.

This chain connects TRBV9 to TRBJ2-2, with a tentative D call TRBD2 (5 bases). The CDR3 spans 16 residues. The germline CDR1 and CDR2 sequences are SGDLS and YYNGEE. The V gene lost 0 bases and the J gene lost 1 base, with 10 bases spanning the gap. The CDR3 reads CASSVASGENTGELFF. The CDR3 DNA is TGTGCCAGCAGCGTAGCCAGCGGTGAGAACACCGGGGAGCTGTTTTTT.

This chain connects TRBV28 to TRBJ2-6; 8 nucleotides match TRBD1. This CDR3 is 16 amino acids long. Germline V gene data show CDR1 as MDHEN and CDR2 as SYDVKM. The V segment lost 2 bases and the J segment 5 bases; nucleotides outside the gene matches: 5. The CDR3 loop is CASSLARGQRANVLTF. CDR3 bases: TGTGCCAGCAGTTTAGCCAGGGGGCAGAGGGCCAACGTCCTGACTTTC.